This T cell receptor (beta chain) was sequenced in a study of cytomegalovirus exposure and HLA in healthy donors. The PCR employed 60 Vbeta primers together with 13 Jbeta primers. Profiled with immunoSEQ multiplex PCR; TCRdb holds only in-frame clones, not every one. The sample has tens of thousands of clones, roughly 67% seen once. This receptor was taken from a boy younger than 18 in good health and CMV-seropositive. The sample taken for sequencing was PBMCs.

CDR3 DNA sequence: TGTGCCAGTAGTACTCGGGACAGTGAGAACTATGGCTACACCTTC. Protein sequence: CASSTRDSENYGYTF. The J gene is TRBJ1-2, the V gene TRBV19; 7 bases are shared with TRBD1. The V segment lost 4 bases and the J segment 2 bases; nucleotides outside the gene matches: 7. CDR3 length: 15 residues. Germline CDR1 reads LNHDA; CDR2 reads SQIVND (reference sequence).